A selection of T cell receptor beta chains follows, all from one sample in a study of sequential checkpoint blockade in melanoma. Method: immunoSEQ multiplex PCR; TCRdb's copy keeps in-frame clones and lacks some. The table lists over 9,500 clones, roughly four fifths of them singletons. The input for sequencing was CD8+ T cells sorted from blood (inferred from file names), taken from a patient given nivolumab and ipilimumab in sequence. Source of these receptors: a human donor with melanoma. Each CDR3 is given with its conserved first and last residue. Fields, in order: J gene, V gene, D gene, clone size, CDR3 DNA, CDR3 protein. The D gene is left open where the match is weak. A row's size may be missing; if present it is once, few, many or a size class.

TRBJ1-6 | TRBV13 | . | . | TGTGCCAGCAGCTTCGGACTGGAAACACGAGCTTCACCCCTCCACTTT | CASSFGLETRASPLHF
TRBJ2-3 | TRBV9 | TRBD2 | . | TGTGCCAGCAGCGTAAGGACTAGCGAGAACACAGATACGCAGTATTTT | CASSVRTSENTDTQYF
TRBJ1-1 | TRBV19 | TRBD1 | medium-sized | TGTGCCAGTAGTATCGGGGGACAGGGGAACACTGAAGCTTTCTTT | CASSIGGQGNTEAFF
TRBJ2-5 | TRBV7-9 | . | . | TGTGCCAGCAGCTCGACCGGGGGAATGGAGACCCAGTACTTC | CASSSTGGMETQYF
TRBJ2-3 | TRBV27 | . | . | TGTGCCAGCGCAACAGGGACGGACGGTACGCAGTATTTT | CASATGTDGTQYF
TRBJ2-7 | TRBV27 | TRBD2 | . | TGTGCCAGCAGTTTATCGGGACTAGCGGGAATCGAGCAGTACTTC | CASSLSGLAGIEQYF
TRBJ2-1 | TRBV5-1 | TRBD2 | . | TGCGCCAGCAGCTTGGATCTAGCGGGCGACAATGAGCAGTTCTTC | CASSLDLAGDNEQFF
TRBJ1-5 | TRBV27 | . | . | TGTGCCAGCAGTTTATCCGCGGGCTCCAATCAGCCCCAGCATTTT | CASSLSAGSNQPQHF
TRBJ2-2 | TRBV7-9 | TRBD1 | few | TGTGCCAGCAGCCTCCTAGACAGGGGGCTGGTCGGGGAGCTGTTTTTT | CASSLLDRGLVGELFF
TRBJ2-3 | TRBV7-9 | . | . | TGTGCCAGCAGCCCCCCAGGTATTAGCACAGATACGCAGTATTTT | CASSPPGISTDTQYF
TRBJ1-2 | TRBV6-5 | . | . | TGTGCCAGCAGTGAAGACACCTCCTATGGCTACACCTTC | CASSEDTSYGYTF
TRBJ2-3 | TRBV2 | . | . | TGTGCCAGCAGTCGGGGGATAAGTGAAGCAGATACGCAGTATTTT | CASSRGISEADTQYF
TRBJ2-7 | TRBV7-3 | . | . | TGTGCCAGCAGCTTATGTTCGAAGAGCATATCCTACGAGCAGTACTTC | CASSLCSKSISYEQYF
TRBJ1-2 | TRBV19 | TRBD1 | . | TGTGCCAGTGCCGGGACAGGGATAAGGGAGGGCCTAATCTATGGCTACACCTTC | CASAGTGIREGLIYGYTF
TRBJ2-1 | TRBV5-6 | TRBD2 | once | TGTGCCAGCAGCCTCGGGGGGAGCTCCTACAATGAGCAGTTCTTC | CASSLGGSSYNEQFF
TRBJ2-7 | TRBV5-5 | TRBD1 | few | TGTGCCAGCAGCTTCCGGGACAGGGGGCTTCTATACGAGCAGTACTTC | CASSFRDRGLLYEQYF
TRBJ1-2 | TRBV9 | TRBD1 | . | TGTGCCAGCAGCGAATCCGGGACAGGGGTCTATGGCTACACCTTC | CASSESGTGVYGYTF
TRBJ1-1 | TRBV6-1 | . | . | TGTGCCAGCAGTTGGGACATCCCAGAAGCTTTCTTT | CASSWDIPEAFF
TRBJ2-7 | TRBV5-5 | . | . | TGTGCCAGCAGCTTGGAGTCCAGGGGCCACGAGCAGTACTTC | CASSLESRGHEQYF
TRBJ1-2 | TRBV5-6 | . | . | TGTGCCAGCAGCTTGGGAATGAACAGACCTAACTATGGCTACACCTTC | CASSLGMNRPNYGYTF
TRBJ2-7 | TRBV13 | . | . | TGTGCCAGCAGCGAGGGCCTTTATCGGGAGCAGTACTTC | CASSEGLYREQYF
TRBJ1-1 | TRBV27 | TRBD1 | . | TGTGCCAGCGGGGGACAGCAGAACACTGAAGCTTTCTTT | CASGGQQNTEAFF
TRBJ2-5 | TRBV9 | . | . | TGTGCCAGCAGCGAAGGTAGCGGCGCTACGGGGACCCAGTACTTC | CASSEGSGATGTQYF
TRBJ2-7 | TRBV5-1 | . | . | TGCGCCAGCAGCTGGGGAGCATCCTACGAGCAGTACTTC | CASSWGASYEQYF
TRBJ2-1 | TRBV6-4 | TRBD2 | . | TGTGCCAGCAGTGAGGGAGGGGAATCCTACAATGAGCAGTTCTTC | CASSEGGESYNEQFF
TRBJ2-7 | TRBV6-5 | . | . | TGTGCCAGCAGACCCGGGGTAGCTTCCGGCTACGAGCAGTACTTC | CASRPGVASGYEQYF
TRBJ2-3 | TRBV6-4 | TRBD2 | medium-sized | TGTGCCAGCAGTGACTCACTAGCGGGGGGGGCAGATACGCAGTATTTT | CASSDSLAGGADTQYF
TRBJ1-1 | TRBV15 | TRBD1 | . | TGTGCCACCAGCAGAGCGGACAGGTGGAACACTGAAGCTTTCTTT | CATSRADRWNTEAFF
TRBJ2-5 | TRBV13 | . | once | TGTGCCAGCAGCTTAAAGGGGGCGGGGGAGACCCAGTACTTC | CASSLKGAGETQYF
TRBJ2-7 | TRBV7-9 | TRBD2 | few | TGTGCCAGCAGCTTAGGGACTAGCGGGAGTTTCATCGAGCAGTACTTC | CASSLGTSGSFIEQYF
TRBJ1-2 | TRBV27 | . | once | TGTGCCAGCAGTTTATCGGGACACACAGACGGCTACACCTTC | CASSLSGHTDGYTF
TRBJ2-1 | TRBV2 | TRBD2 | . | TGTGCCACCGGACTAGCGGAGAACAATGAGCAGTTCTTC | CATGLAENNEQFF
TRBJ1-1 | TRBV5-1 | TRBD1 | . | TGCGCCAGCAGCGCTCCGGGACAGGGAAACACTGAAGCTTTCTTT | CASSAPGQGNTEAFF
TRBJ2-6 | TRBV2 | . | . | TGTGCCAGCCTCAGGGGAAGTTCTGGGGCCAACGTCCTGACTTTC | CASLRGSSGANVLTF
TRBJ1-1 | TRBV7-8 | . | . | TGTGCCAGCAGCCCATCCCATGCCGGGGAGCCGAACACTGAAGCTTTCTTT | CASSPSHAGEPNTEAFF
TRBJ1-1 | TRBV6-5 | TRBD1 | few | TGTGCCAGCAGTTACTTGACAGGGGGTAACACTGAAGCTTTCTTT | CASSYLTGGNTEAFF
TRBJ2-1 | TRBV30 | . | few | TGTGCCTGGAGTGTACAAGGAGATGAGCAGTTCTTC | CAWSVQGDEQFF
TRBJ2-7 | TRBV6-6 | . | . | TGTGCCAGCAGCCGGACTAAGGAGCTCCTTGAGCAGTACTTC | CASSRTKELLEQYF
TRBJ1-5 | TRBV9 | TRBD1 | . | TGTGCCAGCAGCGGAGGGACAGCGGGCCAGCCCCAGCATTTT | CASSGGTAGQPQHF
TRBJ1-1 | TRBV6-1 | . | . | TGTGCCAGCAGTGAAGGGGCGCACACTGAAGCTTTCTTT | CASSEGAHTEAFF
TRBJ2-1 | TRBV5-6 | TRBD1 | few | TGTGCCAGCAGCCCCCCGACAGGGGAACTGTACAATGAGCAGTTCTTC | CASSPPTGELYNEQFF
TRBJ2-5 | TRBV9 | TRBD2 | . | TGTGCCAGCAGCGGGGGACTAGCGGGGGTACAAGAGACCCAGTACTTC | CASSGGLAGVQETQYF
TRBJ2-5 | TRBV6-4 | TRBD2 | . | TGTGCCAGCAGTGAGACTAGCGGGGGGGCCGAGACCCAGTACTTC | CASSETSGGAETQYF
TRBJ1-1 | TRBV27 | . | . | TGTGCCAGCAGTTTAAGAGCTATGAACACTGAAGCTTTCTTT | CASSLRAMNTEAFF
TRBJ2-3 | TRBV9 | . | once | TGTGCCAGCAGCGTAGACCAGCGGCCCACAGATACGCAGTATTTT | CASSVDQRPTDTQYF
TRBJ2-7 | TRBV7-8 | . | . | TGTGCCAGCAGCTTGACTGCGGGCTCCTACGAGCAGTACTTC | CASSLTAGSYEQYF
TRBJ2-7 | TRBV10-2 | . | medium-sized | TGCGCCAGCAGTGATCAGGACTTTTACGAGCAGTACTTC | CASSDQDFYEQYF
TRBJ1-4 | TRBV5-1 | . | once | TGCGCCAGCAGCTTGTGGTCGGGGACTAATGAAAAACTGTTTTTT | CASSLWSGTNEKLFF
TRBJ2-7 | TRBV11-3 | . | . | TGTGCCAGCAGCTCAAGGGGTTACTACGAGCAGTACTTC | CASSSRGYYEQYF
TRBJ2-7 | TRBV6-5 | TRBD1 | . | TGTGCCAGCAGTTACTCCACAGGGGGTTACGAGCAGTACTTC | CASSYSTGGYEQYF
TRBJ2-5 | TRBV2 | . | . | TGTGCCAGCAGCGAAGAGACCCAGTACTTC | CASSEETQYF
TRBJ1-1 | TRBV5-4 | TRBD1 | medium-sized | TGTGCCAGCAGCAGACAGGGGACTGAAGCTTTCTTT | CASSRQGTEAFF
TRBJ1-4 | TRBV9 | . | . | TGTGCCAGCAGCGGCGGGGAGGGTGAAAAACTGTTTTTT | CASSGGEGEKLFF
TRBJ1-4 | TRBV7-9 | . | . | TGTGCCAGCAGCTCCTGGCCGGAAAAACTGTTTTTT | CASSSWPEKLFF
TRBJ2-7 | TRBV7-8 | TRBD2 | . | TGTGCCAGCAGTTCGGGAGCGGGAGGGCTCCGTGTCGACGAGCAGTACTTC | CASSSGAGGLRVDEQYF
TRBJ2-1 | TRBV6-5 | TRBD2 | . | TGTGCCAGCAGTTTCGCCACTAGCGGGAGATACAATGAGCAGTTCTTC | CASSFATSGRYNEQFF
TRBJ1-2 | TRBV7-9 | TRBD1 | . | TGTGCCAGCAGCTCAGGGACAGAGGTCTATGGCTACACCTTC | CASSSGTEVYGYTF
TRBJ1-4 | TRBV5-6 | . | . | TGTGCCAGCAGCCCGAGGGTGGGATACCTTCTAACTAATGAAAAACTGTTTTTT | CASSPRVGYLLTNEKLFF
TRBJ2-1 | TRBV5-1 | TRBD1 | . | TGCGCCAGCAGCGGCTACTTGAGCACAGGGGGCGCGAATAAGATCTCCTACAATGAGCAGTTCTTC | CASSGYLSTGGANKISYNEQFF